What follows are 9 T cell receptor beta chains derived from one specimen sequenced in a study of long-term antiretroviral therapy in people with HIV. Runs used v3.0 of the immunoSEQ assay and were done at survey level. Method: immunoSEQ multiplex PCR; TCRdb's copy keeps in-frame clones and lacks some. The repertoire holds about 33,000 clones, 90% to 97% seen once, with 2% to 3% in the top ten. The input for sequencing was unsorted PBMCs, taken 6.5 to 6.6 years after starting antiretroviral therapy. The receptors were gathered from a man aged 25 to 45 with HIV.

The chain joins TRBV9 to TRBJ2-1, with D hard to call. CDR3 length equals 16 residues. Germline V lookup: CDR1 SGDLS, CDR2 YYNGEE. Trimming stripped 4 bases from V and 6 bases from J, with 20 bases between. As DNA, the CDR3 is TGTGCCAGCAGCCCTATCGCTGGAGAACTTATCAATGAGCAGTTCTTC. It is translated as CASSPIAGELINEQFF.

The CDR3 DNA reads TGTGCCAGCAGCGCTGGGACTAGCGGGGAAAGCTCCTACGAGCAGTACTTC. Protein sequence: CASSAGTSGESSYEQYF. The V and J genes are TRBV7-9 and TRBJ2-7, with 13 bases identical to TRBD2. Germline V gives CDR1 SEHNR, CDR2 FQNEAQ (reference sequence). Trimming cost V 5 bases and J 0 bases; bases outside gene matches: 7. The CDR3 has 17 amino acids.

The chain has TRBV19 and TRBJ2-5; perhaps TRBD1 as D (6 bases). The CDR3 totals 16 residues. Germline CDR1 reads LNHDA; CDR2 reads SQIVND (reference sequence). Trimming shortened V by 1 base and J by 4 bases, and 16 bases separated the two germline ends. The CDR3 coding sequence is TGTGCCAGTAGTATAGCGTCGGACAGTATTGGAGAGACCCAGTACTTC. Protein: CASSIASDSIGETQYF.

This chain links TRBV20-1 with TRBJ2-7, with D possibly TRBD2 on 6 matching bases. The V end lost 7 bases, the J end lost 6 bases, and 13 bases lay between the germline ends. CDR3 length: 11 residues. Germline loops: CDR1 DFQATT, CDR2 SNEGSKA (reference sequence). CDR3 region: CSETGGVEQYF. The CDR3 bases are TGCAGTGAGACGGGCGGGGTCGAGCAGTACTTC.

The chain employs TRBV10-2 and TRBJ2-6; no firm D call. Trimming stripped 6 bases from V and 1 base from J, with 1 base between. The CDR3 is 12 residues long. Per the germline V gene, CDR1 is WSHSY and CDR2 is SAAADI. The CDR3 spells CASRSGANVLTF. The DNA for the CDR3 is TGCGCCAGCAGGTCTGGGGCCAACGTCCTGACTTTC.

The chain is built from TRBV18 and TRBJ1-6; a weak D match, TRBD1 (5 bases). Germline-derived CDR1 and CDR2 are KGHSH and LQKENI. This CDR3 has 16 residues. Deletions cut 2 bases from V and 8 bases from J, with 16 bases between. CDR3 region: CASSPLGVKLDSPLHF. The CDR3, as DNA: TGTGCCAGCTCACCATTAGGGGTAAAGTTGGATTCACCCCTCCACTTT.

The chain joins TRBV30 to TRBJ1-2; D remains ambiguous. Germline V gene data show CDR1 as GTSNPN and CDR2 as SVGIG (reference sequence). The CDR3 is 12 amino acids. The V and J ends lost 4 bases and 5 bases respectively, with 11 bases between them. CDR3 nucleotide sequence: TGTGCCTGGACCGAGTGGGTATATGGCTACACCTTC. Translation gives CAWTEWVYGYTF.

The rearrangement links TRBV16 to TRBJ2-5; D not certain. The CDR3 loop spans 12 amino acids. Between the trimmed V and J ends, which lost 4 bases and 5 bases, there was a span of 8 bases. Germline V gene data show CDR1 as KGHSY and CDR2 as FQNENV. The CDR3 protein is CASSLPSETQYF. For the CDR3, the DNA is TGTGCCAGCAGCCTCCCTAGTGAGACCCAGTACTTC.

This chain joins TRBV6-6 and TRBJ1-1, with TRBD1 as a possible D gene (6 bases). Trimming stripped 6 bases from V and 0 bases from J, with 11 bases between. The germline V gene has CDR1 MNHNY and CDR2 SVGAGI (reference sequence). The CDR3 is 14 amino acids. CDR3 residues: CASSNRAMNTEAFF. The CDR3 coding sequence is TGTGCCAGCAGCAACAGGGCAATGAACACTGAAGCTTTCTTT.